A selection of T cell receptor beta chains follows, all from one sample in a study of T cell responses to AZD1222 COVID-19 vaccine. Only in-frame clones appear in the TCRdb table, and some are missing; sequencing was by immunoSEQ multiplex PCR. This sample has about 150,000 clones, with more than 75% found just once. Sequences were derived from peripheral blood, sampled 28 days after the second AZD1222 dose. Source of these receptors: an adult who received the AZD1222 COVID-19 vaccine. Both conserved end residues are part of each CDR3. D genes are given only for firm matches. Some rows mark clone size as missing; the rest say once, few, many or name a class of expanded clone.

j_call,v_call,d_call,clone_size,cdr3_aa,cdr3_nt
TRBJ2-5,TRBV19,-,-,CASAGGEGGQETQYF,TGTGCCAGTGCCGGAGGGGAGGGGGGACAAGAGACCCAGTACTTC
TRBJ2-7,TRBV5-1,-,-,CASSLVGGEGEQYF,TGCGCCAGCAGCTTGGTGGGGGGAGAGGGCGAGCAGTACTTC
TRBJ2-2,TRBV4-3,TRBD2,-,CASSQDTGGHTGELFF,TGCGCCAGCAGCCAAGATACGGGGGGTCACACCGGGGAGCTGTTTTTT
TRBJ2-3,TRBV24-1,-,-,CATSDFRGIELTDTQYF,TGTGCCACCAGTGATTTTAGGGGGATTGAGCTCACAGATACGCAGTATTTT
TRBJ1-1,TRBV7-9,-,-,CASSLGETMNTEAFF,TGTGCCAGCAGCTTGGGGGAAACAATGAACACTGAAGCTTTCTTT
TRBJ2-7,TRBV5-1,TRBD1,-,CASSLMTGPYEQYF,TGCGCCAGCAGCTTAATGACAGGGCCCTACGAGCAGTACTTC
TRBJ1-1,TRBV7-2,TRBD1,-,CASSFLQGAQGTEAFF,TGTGCCAGCAGCTTTCTCCAGGGGGCGCAGGGCACTGAAGCTTTCTTT
TRBJ2-5,TRBV28,-,-,CASVGTQGVVETQYF,TGTGCCAGCGTTGGGACTCAAGGGGTGGTCGAGACCCAGTACTTC
TRBJ2-1,TRBV19,-,-,CASRADRSSYNEQFF,TGTGCCAGTAGGGCAGACCGAAGCTCCTACAATGAGCAGTTCTTC
TRBJ2-7,TRBV5-1,-,-,CASSLAGEFPYEQYF,TGCGCCAGCAGCTTGGCCGGGGAATTCCCCTACGAGCAGTACTTC
TRBJ1-3,TRBV18,-,-,CASSPNRITSGNTIYF,TGTGCCAGCTCACCAAACAGGATAACCTCTGGAAACACCATATATTTT
TRBJ2-1,TRBV7-2,-,few,CASSFQDWGGEQFF,TGTGCCAGCAGCTTCCAGGACTGGGGAGGAGAGCAGTTCTTC
TRBJ2-3,TRBV7-8,TRBD2,few,CASSISGNTQYF,TGTGCCAGCAGCATTAGCGGGAATACGCAGTATTTT
TRBJ1-5,TRBV3-1/TRBV3-2,TRBD1,-,CASSQGTGRQPQHF,TGTGCCAGCAGCCAAGGGACAGGGCGGCAGCCCCAGCATTTT
TRBJ2-5,TRBV7-8,-,-,CASSLRRQETQYF,TGTGCCAGCAGCTTACGCAGACAAGAGACCCAGTACTTC
TRBJ1-3,TRBV5-1,-,-,CASSWGGTGNTIYF,TGCGCCAGCAGCTGGGGAGGGACTGGAAACACCATATATTTT
TRBJ2-1,TRBV12-5,-,-,CASGSQGAYNEQFF,TGTGCTAGTGGTTCCCAGGGCGCCTACAATGAGCAGTTCTTC
TRBJ2-3,TRBV3-1/TRBV3-2,TRBD2,-,CASSSGLAGGRHTQYF,TGTGCCAGCAGCTCAGGACTAGCGGGGGGGAGACATACGCAGTATTTT
TRBJ2-2,TRBV27,TRBD1,-,CASSLRAGQGNTGELFF,TGTGCCAGCAGTTTAAGGGCGGGACAGGGGAACACCGGGGAGCTGTTTTTT
TRBJ1-6,TRBV5-6,TRBD1,-,CASSSTGTGYRLFHF,TGTGCCAGCAGCTCAACCGGGACAGGCTACAGATTATTCCACTTT
TRBJ2-1,TRBV19,TRBD2,-,CASSISAGGMTYNEQFF,TGTGCCAGTAGTATCTCAGCGGGAGGGATGACCTACAATGAGCAGTTCTTC
TRBJ1-5,TRBV19,TRBD1,-,CASSTTGGLGNQPQHF,TGTGCCAGTAGTACTACAGGGGGCCTGGGCAATCAGCCCCAGCATTTT
TRBJ1-5,TRBV19,-,few,CASSSREGQPQHF,TGTGCCAGTAGTTCCAGGGAGGGTCAGCCCCAGCATTTT
TRBJ1-2,TRBV24-1,-,-,CATSAGDYGYTF,TGTGCCACCAGTGCTGGGGACTATGGCTACACCTTC
TRBJ2-2,TRBV11-1,-,-,CASSLIRNTGELFF,TGTGCCAGCAGCTTAATTAGAAACACCGGGGAGCTGTTTTTT
TRBJ1-5,TRBV27,-,-,CASSTNSNQPQHF,TGTGCCAGCAGTACAAATAGCAATCAGCCCCAGCATTTT
TRBJ1-5,TRBV19,-,-,CASRRSGNQPQHF,TGTGCCAGCCGGCGATCTGGCAATCAGCCCCAGCATTTT
TRBJ2-2,TRBV2,-,once,CASATSLEGELFF,TGTGCCAGCGCAACTAGCTTGGAGGGGGAGCTGTTTTTT
TRBJ2-7,TRBV19,-,-,CASSRGNEYEQYF,TGTGCCAGTAGTCGCGGGAATGAATACGAGCAGTACTTC
TRBJ2-2,TRBV15,-,-,CATSPPIGELFF,TGTGCCACCAGCCCTCCCATCGGGGAGCTGTTTTTT
TRBJ2-3,TRBV11-2,TRBD2,-,CASSLEGRTRTDTQYF,TGTGCCAGCAGCTTAGAGGGCCGGACTAGAACAGATACGCAGTATTTT
TRBJ2-7,TRBV24-1,-,-,CATSAGGPAYEQYF,TGTGCCACCAGTGCTGGGGGCCCAGCCTACGAGCAGTACTTC
TRBJ2-3,TRBV4-2,-,-,CASSQDSERDTQYF,TGTGCCAGCAGCCAAGATTCGGAGAGAGATACGCAGTATTTT
TRBJ2-3,TRBV2,TRBD2,-,CASRFPGLAGVTDTQYF,TGTGCCAGCAGGTTTCCGGGACTAGCGGGAGTAACAGATACGCAGTATTTT
TRBJ2-7,TRBV7-8,TRBD2,-,CASRKTPDGGRQRGSEQYF,TGTGCCAGCAGAAAGACTCCGGATGGCGGGAGACAACGGGGATCCGAGCAGTACTTC
TRBJ1-6,TRBV6-6,-,-,CASMWKGSPLHF,TGTGCCAGCATGTGGAAGGGATCACCCCTCCACTTT
TRBJ2-7,TRBV5-1,TRBD2,-,CASSIQLAGGSYEQYF,TGCGCCAGCAGCATCCAACTAGCGGGAGGCAGCTACGAGCAGTACTTC
TRBJ2-1,TRBV2,TRBD2,-,CASSELAAVSYNEQFF,TGTGCCAGCAGTGAGCTAGCGGCGGTCTCCTACAATGAGCAGTTCTTC
TRBJ1-1,TRBV30,-,few,CACARYSYEAFF,TGTGCCTGTGCCCGGTATAGCTATGAAGCTTTCTTT
TRBJ2-1,TRBV27,-,-,CASSLSGISYNEQFF,TGTGCCAGCAGTTTATCGGGTATCTCCTACAATGAGCAGTTCTTC
TRBJ2-7,TRBV7-2,TRBD2,-,CASSPAGGQFHEQYF,TGTGCCAGCAGCCCCGCGGGGGGGCAGTTTCACGAGCAGTACTTC
TRBJ1-1,TRBV5-1,-,-,CASSSDRPTEAFF,TGCGCCAGCAGCTCCGACAGGCCCACTGAAGCTTTCTTT
TRBJ1-4,TRBV5-1,-,-,CASSIQGFGEKLFF,TGCGCCAGCAGCATTCAGGGTTTTGGTGAAAAACTGTTTTTT
TRBJ2-3,TRBV28,-,-,CASSLQGVNTQYF,TGTGCCAGCAGTTTGCAGGGTGTTAATACGCAGTATTTT
TRBJ2-1,TRBV5-4,-,-,CASSSRDSYNEQFF,TGTGCCAGCAGCTCAAGGGACTCTTACAATGAGCAGTTCTTC
TRBJ2-5,TRBV7-2,TRBD1,-,CASTGGYRETQYF,TGTGCCAGCACAGGGGGCTATAGGGAGACCCAGTACTTC
TRBJ2-1,TRBV12-5,-,-,CASGLEQGRGNEQFF,TGTGCTAGTGGTTTGGAGCAGGGGAGGGGCAATGAGCAGTTCTTC
TRBJ2-2,TRBV24-1,-,-,CATRPRDIGELFF,TGTGCCACCAGACCCCGGGACATTGGGGAGCTGTTTTTT